This is a list of T cell receptor beta chains from one sample in a study of monozygotic twins with cystic fibrosis. Generated by immunoSEQ multiplex PCR, the TCRdb table keeps only in-frame clones and is missing some. The table lists around 15,000 clones, around 91% of them singletons, with 0.55% to 0.8% in the top ten. The specimen was blood. These receptors were taken from a boy aged 5-17 years with cystic fibrosis. CDR3s include the opening cysteine and the closing phenylalanine or tryptophan. Fields, in order: D gene, clone size, V gene, J gene, CDR3 DNA, CDR3 protein. The D gene is left open where the match is weak. Part of the rows lack a size; the others show once, few, many or a class for expanded clones.

-,-,TRBV7-2,TRBJ2-1,TGTGCCAGCAGCACCGGTCCCCTGGATGAGCAGTTCTTC,CASSTGPLDEQFF
-,-,TRBV23-1,TRBJ1-2,TGCGCCAGCAGTTTGCGGCGTGGGGGGGAACTCTATGGCTACACCTTC,CASSLRRGGELYGYTF
TRBD2,-,TRBV9,TRBJ2-7,TGTGCCAGCAGCGTAACTAGCGGGGATTACGAGCAGTACTTC,CASSVTSGDYEQYF
TRBD2,-,TRBV28,TRBJ2-2,TGTGCCAGCAGTTTTTGGATGGTAGGCGGGAGAAAGAACACCGGGGAGCTGTTTTTT,CASSFWMVGGRKNTGELFF
TRBD1,once,TRBV5-1,TRBJ2-5,TGCGCCAGCAGCTTGTATTCGGGACAGGGCCAAGAGACCCAGTACTTC,CASSLYSGQGQETQYF
TRBD2,-,TRBV14,TRBJ2-7,TGTGCCAGCAGCCAGCAAAGACTAGCGGCCGAGCAGTACTTC,CASSQQRLAAEQYF
-,-,TRBV29-1,TRBJ1-5,TGCAGCGCCGCACAGGGCAATCAGCCCCAGCATTTT,CSAAQGNQPQHF
-,-,TRBV2,TRBJ1-1,TGTGCCAGCAATCGACCTGTGAACACTGAAGCTTTCTTT,CASNRPVNTEAFF
-,-,TRBV7-3,TRBJ2-3,TGTGCCAGCAGCTTACTAGGGGCAGATACGCAGTATTTT,CASSLLGADTQYF
TRBD1,-,TRBV4-2,TRBJ1-1,TGTGCCAGCAAAGGGGGAACAGGGGTCACTGAAGCTTTCTTT,CASKGGTGVTEAFF
-,-,TRBV18,TRBJ1-3,TGTGCCAGCTCACCATCGAGGGCGCAGGGAAACACCATATATTTT,CASSPSRAQGNTIYF
-,-,TRBV5-1,TRBJ1-1,TGCGCCAGCAGCAAATACCCTGATCCAACGAACACTGAAGCTTTCTTT,CASSKYPDPTNTEAFF
-,-,TRBV30,TRBJ1-1,TGTGCCTGGAGTCACGCTAACACTGAAGCTTTCTTT,CAWSHANTEAFF
TRBD1,-,TRBV5-1,TRBJ2-3,TGCGCCAGCAGCTTACCGGGACAGTGGGTTACGCAGTATTTT,CASSLPGQWVTQYF
-,-,TRBV2,TRBJ1-3,TGTGCCAGCGGCCAGGACACCTTCCTTACCATATATTTT,CASGQDTFLTIYF
TRBD1,-,TRBV9,TRBJ1-1,TGTGCCAGCAGCGTAGGGGACAGTCGAACTGAAGCTTTCTTT,CASSVGDSRTEAFF